The source of this T cell receptor (beta chain) is a study of T cell responses to AZD1222 COVID-19 vaccine. Profiled with immunoSEQ multiplex PCR; TCRdb holds only in-frame clones, not every one. The profile shows roughly 130,000 clones, 75% to 95% of them singletons. The receptor comes from an adult in good health. The sample consisted of peripheral blood, taken on day 0 of AZD1222 vaccination.

In DNA form, the CDR3 reads TGCGCCAGCAGTCCTTCCGCGGGGGAGGCCTACGAGCAGTACTTC. This sequence encodes CASSPSAGEAYEQYF. This chain connects TRBV5-1 to TRBJ2-7, with 7 bases identical to TRBD2. CDR3 size: 15 residues. Germline V gene data show CDR1 as SGHRS and CDR2 as YFSETQ. The trim removed 5 bases at V and 2 bases at J, leaving 10 bases unmatched.